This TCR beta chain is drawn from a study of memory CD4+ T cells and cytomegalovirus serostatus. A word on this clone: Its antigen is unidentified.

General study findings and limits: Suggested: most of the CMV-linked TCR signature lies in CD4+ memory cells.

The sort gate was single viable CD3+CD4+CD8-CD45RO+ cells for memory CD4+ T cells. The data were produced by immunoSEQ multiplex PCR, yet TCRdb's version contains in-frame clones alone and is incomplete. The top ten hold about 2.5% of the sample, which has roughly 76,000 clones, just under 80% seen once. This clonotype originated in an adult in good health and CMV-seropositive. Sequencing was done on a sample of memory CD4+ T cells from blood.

The CDR3: CASSPGRGNTEAFF. DNA for the CDR3: TGTGCCAGCAGCCCGGGGAGGGGGAACACTGAAGCTTTCTTT. The J gene is TRBJ1-1, the V gene TRBV6-6, with D possibly matching TRBD1 (5 bases). CDR1 and CDR2 (germline): MNHNY, SVGAGI (reference sequence). The V gene lost 6 bases and the J gene lost 1 base, with 12 bases spanning the gap. The CDR3 runs to 14 residues.